What follows are 16 T cell receptor beta chains derived from one specimen sequenced in a study of shared clonotypes between healthy human individuals. Method: immunoSEQ multiplex PCR; TCRdb's copy keeps in-frame clones and lacks some. The table records 450,000 to 600,000 clones, 70% to 85% of them present only once. Sample: PBMCs. These receptors all come from a woman in her thirties or forties in good health. Some clones in this sample may be carry-over from other donors' samples.

The chain couples TRBV10-1 to TRBJ2-7; D is uncertain. V gave up 3 bases and J gave up 5 bases, with 11 bases separating them. Germline CDR1 WNHNN, CDR2 SYGVQD (reference sequence). CDR3 size: 13 residues. The CDR3 DNA reads as TGCGCCAGCAGTGAAAACATCCCAGACGAGCAGTACTTC. This encodes CASSENIPDEQYF.

The V gene is TRBV15, the J gene TRBJ1-1; maybe TRBD1 (5 bases). The V and J ends lost 3 bases and 5 bases respectively, with 13 bases between them. In germline, CDR1 is LNHNV, CDR2 YYDKDF (reference sequence). This CDR3 comprises 14 residues. In DNA, the CDR3 is TGTGCCACCAGCAGCGAGGGGAGGTCAACTGAAGCTTTCTTT. Its translation: CATSSEGRSTEAFF. Full variable domain (outside the CDR3, taken from reference TRBV15 and TRBJ1-1): DAMVIQNPRYQVTQFGKPVTLSCSQTLNHNVMYWYQQKSSQAPKLLFHYYDKDFNNEADTPDNFQSRRPNTSFCFLDIRSPGLGDTAMYLCATSSEGRSTEAFFGQGTRLTVV.

The chain carries TRBV5-4 and TRBJ2-5, with 9 bases matching TRBD1. CDR1 SGHNT and CDR2 YYREEE come from the germline V gene (reference sequence). V lost 4 bases, J lost 4 bases, and 8 bases stayed unmatched. The CDR3 runs 15 residues. The CDR3 loop is CASSNRDRVGETQYF. CDR3 coding DNA: TGTGCCAGCAGCAATCGGGACAGGGTAGGAGAGACCCAGTACTTC.

The chain carries TRBV30 and TRBJ1-2; D call uncertain. CDR1 is GTSNPN and CDR2 is SVGIG in the germline V gene (reference sequence). V lost 4 bases and J 8 bases, leaving 11 bases between the germline ends. This CDR3 has 11 residues. The CDR3 DNA follows: TGTGCCTGGACCCTCGGCGGGGGCTACACCTTC. It encodes CAWTLGGGYTF.

This clone was detected once. This same CDR3 is encoded by further DNA sequences in the sample. V is TRBV5-1 and J is TRBJ2-3; 8 nucleotides align to TRBD2. Germline V gene data show CDR1 as SGHRS and CDR2 as YFSETQ. The J segment lost 2 bases and the V segment lost 4 bases, leaving 3 bases of the junction unmatched. This CDR3 region has 14 residues. The CDR3 sequence is CASSLAGNTDTQYF. CDR3 nucleotides: TGCGCCAGCAGCCTAGCGGGTAACACAGATACGCAGTATTTT.

This clone was observed a single time. The rearrangement links TRBV27 to TRBJ2-2; possible D gene TRBD1, 5 bases. Trimming shortened V by 4 bases and J by 7 bases, and 13 bases separated the two germline ends. The CDR3 has 14 amino acids. Germline V gene data show CDR1 as MNHEY and CDR2 as SMNVEV (reference sequence). CDR3 in amino acids: CASSSTRQSGELFF. The CDR3, as DNA: TGTGCCAGCAGTTCCACCAGACAGAGCGGGGAGCTGTTTTTT.

The chain links TRBV5-4 to TRBJ2-3; a possible D gene is TRBD2 (5 bases). Germline CDR1 SGHNT, CDR2 YYREEE (reference sequence). The CDR3 is 12 residues long. The ends were cut back, 0 bases at V and 7 bases at J, with 6 bases in the middle. The CDR3 coding sequence is TGTGCCAGCAGCTTGGACGGGAATACGCAGTATTTT. It translates to CASSLDGNTQYF.

The chain joins TRBV19 to TRBJ2-5; D gene ambiguous. V lost 9 bases to trimming and J lost 4 bases, with 15 bases between them. From germline, CDR1 is LNHDA and CDR2 SQIVND (reference sequence). This CDR3 comprises 13 residues. The CDR3 DNA is TGTGCCAGCAGCCTAGTGTCGGGAGAGACCCAGTACTTC. Translating gives CASSLVSGETQYF.

This chain joins TRBV6-5 and TRBJ1-2, with D tentatively TRBD1 (5 bases). This CDR3 is 14 amino acids long. From germline, CDR1 is MNHEY and CDR2 SVGAGI. The V end was cut by 0 bases, the J end by 7 bases, with 12 bases between. CDR3 DNA: TGTGCCAGCAGTTACTCGCACAGGTTGGGTGGCTACACCTTC. It yields the protein CASSYSHRLGGYTF.

The rearrangement joins TRBV18 to TRBJ2-5, with D possibly TRBD1 on 6 matching bases. The CDR3 runs 14 residues. Germline lookup yields CDR1 KGHSH and CDR2 LQKENI. Trimming stripped 3 bases from V and 5 bases from J, with 13 bases between. The CDR3 loop reads CASSPRDTGETQYF. The CDR3 nucleotides read TGTGCCAGCTCACCGAGGGACACCGGCGAGACCCAGTACTTC.

The J gene is TRBJ1-2, the V gene TRBV20-1; D uncertain. Per germline, CDR1 DFQATT and CDR2 SNEGSKA (reference sequence). The V and J ends lost 6 bases and 3 bases respectively, with 8 bases between them. This CDR3 region has 11 residues. The CDR3 spells CSAPWDYGYTF. The CDR3 DNA sequence: TGCAGTGCCCCATGGGACTATGGCTACACCTTC.

The rearrangement links TRBV9 to TRBJ2-1, with D possibly being TRBD2 (6 bases). Germline CDR1 is SGDLS and CDR2 is YYNGEE. This CDR3 is built from 16 residues. V was shortened by 0 bases and J by 1 base, with 11 bases between the two germline ends. The chain's CDR3 is CASSVVGGESYNEQFF. The CDR3 DNA sequence: TGTGCCAGCAGCGTAGTGGGGGGAGAGTCCTACAATGAGCAGTTCTTC.

As for this clone: A much larger clonotype is one base distant, so this may be a read error. This sample also contains other DNA sequences that code for the same CDR3. The chain is built from TRBV2 and TRBJ2-7; D unresolved. The CDR3 sequence is 11 residues long. From germline, CDR1 is SNHLY and CDR2 FYNNEI. Between the trimmed V and J ends, which lost 5 bases and 2 bases, there was a span of 4 bases. CDR3 sequence: CASSPTYEQYF. Here the CDR3 DNA reads TGTGCCAGCAGTCCCACCTACGAGCAGTACTTC.

V and J are TRBV5-1 and TRBJ2-1, with 11 bases matching TRBD2. Germline loops: CDR1 SGHRS, CDR2 YFSETQ. This CDR3 contains 17 residues. With V trimmed by 5 bases and J by 2 bases, 9 bases remained unmatched. DNA of the CDR3: TGCGCCAGCAGGCCTTTAACGACTAGCGGGACCTACAATGAGCAGTTCTTC. This encodes CASRPLTTSGTYNEQFF. Using reference TRBV5-1 and TRBJ2-1 for the parts outside the CDR3, the full variable domain is KAGVTQTPRYLIKTRGQQVTLSCSPISGHRSVSWYQQTPGQGLQFLFEYFSETQRNKGNFPGRFSGRQFSNSRSEMNVSTLELGDSALYLCASRPLTTSGTYNEQFFGPGTRLTVL.

The V gene is TRBV7-3, the J gene TRBJ2-7, with 11 bases lining up with TRBD2. The CDR3 runs 16 residues. The V gene end was trimmed by 5 bases and the J gene end by 3 bases; junction bases not matched to a gene: 9. In germline, CDR1 is SGHTA, CDR2 FQGTGA. The DNA for the CDR3 is TGTGCCAGCAGCCGGACCGGGACTAGCGGTCTCTACGAGCAGTACTTC. It encodes CASSRTGTSGLYEQYF. Combining the CDR3 with reference TRBV7-3 and TRBJ2-7 gives the whole variable domain GAGVSQTPSNKVTEKGKYVELRCDPISGHTALYWYRQSLGQGPEFLIYFQGTGAADDSGLPNDRFFAVRPEGSVSTLKIQRTERGDSAVYLCASSRTGTSGLYEQYFGPGTRLTVT.

This clone appeared a single time. The chain combines TRBV6-1 with TRBJ2-7, with 8 bases identical to TRBD1. V was clipped by 11 bases and J by 5 bases; unmatched bases: 17. The V gene's germline CDR1 is MNHNS and CDR2 SASEGT. This CDR3 comprises 15 residues. CDR3 sequence reads: CAATVNRDRGNEQYF. CDR3 nucleotides: TGTGCCGCAACCGTTAACCGTGACAGGGGTAACGAGCAGTACTTC.